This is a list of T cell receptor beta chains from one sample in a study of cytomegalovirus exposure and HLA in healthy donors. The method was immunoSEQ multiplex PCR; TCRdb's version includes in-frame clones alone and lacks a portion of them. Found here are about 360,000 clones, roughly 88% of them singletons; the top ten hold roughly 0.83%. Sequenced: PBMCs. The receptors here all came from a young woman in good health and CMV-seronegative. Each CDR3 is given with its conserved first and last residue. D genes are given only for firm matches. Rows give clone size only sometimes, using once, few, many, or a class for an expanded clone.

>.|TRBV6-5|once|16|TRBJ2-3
TGTGCCAGCAGTTCATCTATAGCGGCTAGCACAGATACGCAGTATTTT
CASSSSIAASTDTQYF
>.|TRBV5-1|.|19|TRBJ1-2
TGCGCCAGCAGCTCCCAACTGGGGGCCTTCCCGGGATCTAACTATGGCTACACCTTC
CASSSQLGAFPGSNYGYTF
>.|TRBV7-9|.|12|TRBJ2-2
TGTGCCAGCAGCCCAGACACCGGGGAGCTGTTTTTT
CASSPDTGELFF
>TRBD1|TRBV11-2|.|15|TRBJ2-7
TGTGCCAGCAGCTTAGGGGACAGGACCACCTACGAGCAGTACTTC
CASSLGDRTTYEQYF
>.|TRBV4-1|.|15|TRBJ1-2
TGCGCCAGCAGCCAAGCGGGGGTGATTTCGGATGGCTACACCTTC
CASSQAGVISDGYTF
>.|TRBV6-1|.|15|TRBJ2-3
TGTGCCAGCAGACTTCAGGGGGGACACACAGATACGCAGTATTTT
CASRLQGGHTDTQYF
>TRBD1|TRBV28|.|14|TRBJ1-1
TGTGCCAGCAGTTCCTGGGACAGGGCTACTGAAGCTTTCTTT
CASSSWDRATEAFF
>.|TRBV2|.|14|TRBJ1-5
TGTGCCAGCAGCCTACAGGGTCCTCTTCAACTCCAGCATTTT
CASSLQGPLQLQHF
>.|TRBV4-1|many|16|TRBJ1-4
TGCGCCAGCAGCCAAGATTTTAGACTTATTAATGAAAAACTGTTTTTT
CASSQDFRLINEKLFF
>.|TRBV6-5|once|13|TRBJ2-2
TGTGCCAGCAGCTACAAAATCGCCGGGGAGCTGTTTTTT
CASSYKIAGELFF
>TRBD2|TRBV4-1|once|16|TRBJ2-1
TGCGCCAGCAGCCAAGGCCGCAGCGGGGGGGCGAGTGAGCAGTTCTTC
CASSQGRSGGASEQFF
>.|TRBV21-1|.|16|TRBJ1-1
TGTGCCAGCAGCAAAGGCGAGGGACAGGGGAACACTGAAGCTTTCTTT
CASSKGEGQGNTEAFF
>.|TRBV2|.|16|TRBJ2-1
TGTGCCAGCAGTGAAGCGGGAGGGGGAACCTACAATGAGCAGTTCTTC
CASSEAGGGTYNEQFF
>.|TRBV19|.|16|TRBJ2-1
TGTGCCAGTAGGCCCCAGGGGCAGAGCTCCTACAATGAGCAGTTCTTC
CASRPQGQSSYNEQFF
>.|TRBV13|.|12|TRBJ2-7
TGTGCCAGCAGCGCACAGGGAAACGAGCAGTACTTC
CASSAQGNEQYF
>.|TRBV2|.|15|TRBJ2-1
TGTGCCAGCACTCACGGACACCAGCTCTACAATGAGCAGTTCTTC
CASTHGHQLYNEQFF
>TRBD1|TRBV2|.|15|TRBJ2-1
TGTGCCAGCAGGAAGGGGGCAGGGGGCAATAATGAGCAGTTCTTC
CASRKGAGGNNEQFF
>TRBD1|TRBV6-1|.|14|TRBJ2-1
TGTGCCAGCACCTTGACAGGGGGGGTTAAGGGGCAGTTCTTC
CASTLTGGVKGQFF
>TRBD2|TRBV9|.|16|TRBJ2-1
TGTGCCAGCAGCTTCCAGCGGGAGGGCCCGAGGAGTGAGCAGTTCTTC
CASSFQREGPRSEQFF
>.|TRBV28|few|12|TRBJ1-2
TGTGCCAGCAGTTCTGAGGCTTATGGCTACACCTTC
CASSSEAYGYTF
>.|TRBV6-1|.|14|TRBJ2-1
TGTGCCAGCAAAAGGGAGAGCTCCTACAATGAGCAGTTCTTC
CASKRESSYNEQFF
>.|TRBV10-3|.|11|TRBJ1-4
TGTGCCATCAGTGGGGGCGGGGAACTGTTTTTT
CAISGGGELFF
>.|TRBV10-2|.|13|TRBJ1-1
TGCGCCAGCAGTGAGTTCGAGGGCACTGAAGCTTTCTTT
CASSEFEGTEAFF
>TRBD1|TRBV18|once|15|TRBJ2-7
TGTGCCAGCTCCCTCCAACCGGGACAGGGGTACGAGCAGTACTTC
CASSLQPGQGYEQYF
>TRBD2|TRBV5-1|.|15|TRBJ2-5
TGCGCCAGCAGCTTGGGAGGGACTACGAAAGAGACCCAGTACTTC
CASSLGGTTKETQYF
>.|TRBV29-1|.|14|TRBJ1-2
TGCAGCGCCCTGTTTGCAACAGGGAGGGGAGGCTACACCTTC
CSALFATGRGGYTF
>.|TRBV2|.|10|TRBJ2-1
TGTGCCAGCAGTGGTAGTGAGCAGTTCTTC
CASSGSEQFF
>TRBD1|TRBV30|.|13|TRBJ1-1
TGTGCCTGGAAGCGTCCAGGGGGGACTGAAGCTTTCTTT
CAWKRPGGTEAFF
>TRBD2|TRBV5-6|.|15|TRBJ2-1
TGTGCCAGCAGTGCGGGACTAGCGGGAGGAAATGAGCAGTTCTTC
CASSAGLAGGNEQFF
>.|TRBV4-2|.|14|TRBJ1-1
TGTGCCAGCAGCCGGACGGGGGGAGACACTGAAGCTTTCTTT
CASSRTGGDTEAFF
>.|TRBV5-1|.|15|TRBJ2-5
TGCGCCAGCAGCCCAGGAACAATGGCCCAAGAGACCCAGTACTTC
CASSPGTMAQETQYF
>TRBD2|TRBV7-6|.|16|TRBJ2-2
TGTGCCAGCAGCTTTCGGTTAGCGGGGGAAGTAGGGGAGCTGTTTTTT
CASSFRLAGEVGELFF
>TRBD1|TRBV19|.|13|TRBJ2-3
TGTGCCAGTAGGGAACAGGGGACAGATACGCAGTATTTT
CASREQGTDTQYF
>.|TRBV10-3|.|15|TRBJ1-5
TGTGCCATCAGTGAGTCGGGCAAGGGCAATCAGCCCCAGCATTTT
CAISESGKGNQPQHF
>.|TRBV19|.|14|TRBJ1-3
TGTGCCAGTAGAAATCAGGGGTCTGGAAACACCATATATTTT
CASRNQGSGNTIYF
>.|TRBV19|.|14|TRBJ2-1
TGTGCCAGTAGTATTGTCGGGAGTGACAATGAGCAGTTCTTC
CASSIVGSDNEQFF
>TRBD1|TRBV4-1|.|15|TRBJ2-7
TGCGCCAGCAGCCAGCACCGGGACAGGGCTAACGAGCAGTACTTC
CASSQHRDRANEQYF
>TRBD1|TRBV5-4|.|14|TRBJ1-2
TGTGCCAGCAGCTCGGGACAGGCCAACTATGGCTACACCTTC
CASSSGQANYGYTF
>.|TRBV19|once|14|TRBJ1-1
TGTGCCAGTAGTATAGCGGCGGAGGACACTGAAGCTTTCTTT
CASSIAAEDTEAFF
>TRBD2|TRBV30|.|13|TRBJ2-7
TGTGCCTGGAGTGTAGCGGGAGCCTACGAGCAGTACTTC
CAWSVAGAYEQYF
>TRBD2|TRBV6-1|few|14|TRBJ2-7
TGTGCCAGCAGTGAACTGACTAGCGGCTACGAGCAGTACTTC
CASSELTSGYEQYF
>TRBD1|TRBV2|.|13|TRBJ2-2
TGTGCCAGCAGGGACAGGGAATCCGGGGAGCTGTTTTTT
CASRDRESGELFF
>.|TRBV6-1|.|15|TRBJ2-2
TGTGCCAGCAGTGAGGCACACGCGAACACCGGGGAGCTGTTTTTT
CASSEAHANTGELFF
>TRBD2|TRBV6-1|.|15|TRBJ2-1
TGTGCCAGCAGTGGTTCTAGCGGGGTTTACAATGAGCAGTTCTTC
CASSGSSGVYNEQFF
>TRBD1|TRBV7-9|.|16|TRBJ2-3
TGTGCCAGCAGCTGGGACCGGGACAGGGGTCCAGATACGCAGTATTTT
CASSWDRDRGPDTQYF
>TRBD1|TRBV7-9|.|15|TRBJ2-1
TGTGCCAGCAGCCCCACAGGGGGCGCAAGCAATGAGCAGTTCTTC
CASSPTGGASNEQFF
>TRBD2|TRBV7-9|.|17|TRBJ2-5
TGTGCCAGCAGCGCGCTAACTAGCGGGAGGGCCCGGGAGACCCAGTACTTC
CASSALTSGRARETQYF
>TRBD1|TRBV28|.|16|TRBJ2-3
TGTGCCAGCAGTTCCCCCGGGACAGCTAGCACAGATACGCAGTATTTT
CASSSPGTASTDTQYF
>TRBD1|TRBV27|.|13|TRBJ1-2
TGTGCCAGCAGTTCGGACAGGAACTATGGCTACACCTTC
CASSSDRNYGYTF
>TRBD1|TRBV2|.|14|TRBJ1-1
TGTGCCAGCAGTCAGGACAGGCCGACCCCTGAAGCTTTCTTT
CASSQDRPTPEAFF
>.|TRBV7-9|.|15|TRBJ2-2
TGTGCCAGCAGCTTAGTCCTAGGCGGAACCGGGGAGCTGTTTTTT
CASSLVLGGTGELFF
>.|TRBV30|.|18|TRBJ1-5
TGTGCCTGGAGTGTACCCCACAGGGTCCTCACCTTCAATCAGCCCCAGCATTTT
CAWSVPHRVLTFNQPQHF
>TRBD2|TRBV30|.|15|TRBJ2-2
TGTGCCTGGAGGTTTAGCGGGGGGGCGACCGGGGAGCTGTTTTTT
CAWRFSGGATGELFF
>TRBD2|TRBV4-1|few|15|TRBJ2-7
TGCGCCAGCAGCCGGGCTAGCGGGATTTCTTACGAGCAGTACTTC
CASSRASGISYEQYF
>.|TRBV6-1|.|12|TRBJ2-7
TGTGCCAGCAGTGACAGTCGCTACGAGCAGTACTTC
CASSDSRYEQYF
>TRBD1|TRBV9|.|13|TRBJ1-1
TGTGCCAGCAGCGTAGTAGGGGGCTTTGAAGCTTTCTTT
CASSVVGGFEAFF
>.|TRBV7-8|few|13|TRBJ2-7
TGTGCCAGCAGCCCGGGACACCTCTACGAGCAGTACTTC
CASSPGHLYEQYF